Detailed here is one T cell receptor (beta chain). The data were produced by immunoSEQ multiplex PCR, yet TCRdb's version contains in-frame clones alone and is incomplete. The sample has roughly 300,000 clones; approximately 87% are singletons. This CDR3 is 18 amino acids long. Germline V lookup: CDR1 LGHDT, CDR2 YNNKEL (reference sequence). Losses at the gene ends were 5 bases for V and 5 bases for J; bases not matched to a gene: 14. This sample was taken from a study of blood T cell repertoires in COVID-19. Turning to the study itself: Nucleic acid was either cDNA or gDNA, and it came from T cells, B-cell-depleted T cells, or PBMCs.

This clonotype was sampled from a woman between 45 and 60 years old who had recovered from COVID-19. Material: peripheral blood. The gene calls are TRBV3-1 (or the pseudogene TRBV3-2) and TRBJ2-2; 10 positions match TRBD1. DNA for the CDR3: TGTGCCAGCAGCACCCGACAGGGGGCGCGAGGGATAACCGGGGAGCTGTTTTTT. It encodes CASSTRQGARGITGELFF.